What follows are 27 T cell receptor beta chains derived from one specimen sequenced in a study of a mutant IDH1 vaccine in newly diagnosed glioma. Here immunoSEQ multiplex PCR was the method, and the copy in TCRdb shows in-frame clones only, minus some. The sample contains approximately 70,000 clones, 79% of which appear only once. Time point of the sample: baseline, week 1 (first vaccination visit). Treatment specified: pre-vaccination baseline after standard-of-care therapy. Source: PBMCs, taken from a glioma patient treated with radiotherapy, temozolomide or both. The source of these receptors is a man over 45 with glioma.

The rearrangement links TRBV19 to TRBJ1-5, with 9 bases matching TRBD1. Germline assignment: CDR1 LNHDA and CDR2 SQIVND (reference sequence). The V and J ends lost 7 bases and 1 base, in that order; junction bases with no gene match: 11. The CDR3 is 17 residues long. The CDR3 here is CASTPPYRGLSNQPQHF. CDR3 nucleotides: TGTGCCAGTACTCCACCTTACAGGGGGCTCAGCAATCAGCCCCAGCATTTT.

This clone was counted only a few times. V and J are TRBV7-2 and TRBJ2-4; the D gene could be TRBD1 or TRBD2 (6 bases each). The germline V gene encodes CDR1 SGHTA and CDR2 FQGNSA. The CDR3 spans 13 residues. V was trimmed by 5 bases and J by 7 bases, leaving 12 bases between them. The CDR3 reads CASSLGGVNIQYF. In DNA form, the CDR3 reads TGTGCCAGCAGCCTGGGGGGCGTGAACATTCAGTACTTC. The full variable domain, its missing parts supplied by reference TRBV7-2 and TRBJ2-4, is GAGVSQSPSNKVTEKGKDVELRCDPISGHTALYWYRQSLGQGLEFLIYFQGNSAPDKSGLPSDRFSAERTGGSVSTLTIQRTQQEDSAVYLCASSLGGVNIQYFGAGTRLSVL.

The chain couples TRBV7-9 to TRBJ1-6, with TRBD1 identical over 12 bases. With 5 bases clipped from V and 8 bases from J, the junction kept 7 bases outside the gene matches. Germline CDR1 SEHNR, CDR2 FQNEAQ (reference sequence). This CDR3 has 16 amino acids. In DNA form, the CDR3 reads TGTGCCAGCAGCCAATGGGACAGGGGGCTGGATTCACCCCTCCACTTT. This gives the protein CASSQWDRGLDSPLHF.

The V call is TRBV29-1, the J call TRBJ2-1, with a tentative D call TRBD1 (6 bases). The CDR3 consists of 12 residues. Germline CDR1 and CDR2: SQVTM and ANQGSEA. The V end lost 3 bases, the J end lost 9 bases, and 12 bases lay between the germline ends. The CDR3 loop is CSVEVRDTEQFF. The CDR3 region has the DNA TGCAGCGTTGAGGTTCGGGACACTGAGCAGTTCTTC.

The CDR3 loop reads CASIGGSNEQYF. The CDR3 bases are TGTGCCAGCATCGGGGGAAGTAACGAGCAGTACTTC. This rearrangement joins TRBV28 to TRBJ2-7; D is possibly TRBD2 (6 bases). CDR1 and CDR2 from the germline V gene are MDHEN and SYDVKM. The CDR3 extends over 12 amino acids. V lost 7 bases to trimming and J lost 5 bases, with 12 bases between them.

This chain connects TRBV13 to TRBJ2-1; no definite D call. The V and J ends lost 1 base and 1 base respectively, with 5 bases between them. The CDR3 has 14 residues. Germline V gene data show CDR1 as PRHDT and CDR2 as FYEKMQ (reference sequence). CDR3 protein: CASSLEVSYNEQFF. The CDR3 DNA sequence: TGTGCCAGCAGCTTAGAAGTGTCCTACAATGAGCAGTTCTTC.

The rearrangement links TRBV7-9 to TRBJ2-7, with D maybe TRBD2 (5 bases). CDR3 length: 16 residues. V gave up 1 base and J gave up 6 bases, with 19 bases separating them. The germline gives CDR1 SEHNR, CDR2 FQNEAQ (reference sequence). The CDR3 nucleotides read TGTGCCAGCAGCTTAGTCCGGTCCTCGAGGGTAGCCGAGCAGTACTTC. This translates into CASSLVRSSRVAEQYF. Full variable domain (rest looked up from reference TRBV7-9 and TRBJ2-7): DTGVSQNPRHKITKRGQNVTFRCDPISEHNRLYWYRQTLGQGPEFLTYFQNEAQLEKSRLLSDRFSAERPKGSFSTLEIQRTEQGDSAMYLCASSLVRSSRVAEQYFGPGTRLTVT.

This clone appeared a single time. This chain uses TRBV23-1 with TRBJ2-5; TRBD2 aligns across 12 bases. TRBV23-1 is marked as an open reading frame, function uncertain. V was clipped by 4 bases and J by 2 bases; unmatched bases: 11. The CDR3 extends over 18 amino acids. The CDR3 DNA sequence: TGCGCCAGCAGTCCGGGACAGGCGACTAGCGGGGGACAAGAGACCCAGTACTTC. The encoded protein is CASSPGQATSGGQETQYF.

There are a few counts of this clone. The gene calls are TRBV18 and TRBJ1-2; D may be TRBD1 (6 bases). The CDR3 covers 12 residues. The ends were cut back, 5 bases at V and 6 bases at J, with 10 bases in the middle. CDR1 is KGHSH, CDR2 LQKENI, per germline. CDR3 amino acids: CASSTRTDGYTF. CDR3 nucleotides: TGTGCCAGCTCAACGAGGACAGATGGCTACACCTTC.

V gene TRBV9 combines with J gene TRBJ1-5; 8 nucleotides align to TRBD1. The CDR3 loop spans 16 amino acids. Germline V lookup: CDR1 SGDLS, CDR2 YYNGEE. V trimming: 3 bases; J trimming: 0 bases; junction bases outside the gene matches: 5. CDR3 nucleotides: TGTGCCAGCAGCGCGGGGACAGGTAATAGCAATCAGCCCCAGCATTTT. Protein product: CASSAGTGNSNQPQHF.

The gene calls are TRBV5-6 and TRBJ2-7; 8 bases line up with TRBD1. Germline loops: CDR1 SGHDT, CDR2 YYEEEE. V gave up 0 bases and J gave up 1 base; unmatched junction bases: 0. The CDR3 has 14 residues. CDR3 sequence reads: CASSLGDRSYEQYF. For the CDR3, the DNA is TGTGCCAGCAGCTTGGGGGACAGGTCCTACGAGCAGTACTTC.

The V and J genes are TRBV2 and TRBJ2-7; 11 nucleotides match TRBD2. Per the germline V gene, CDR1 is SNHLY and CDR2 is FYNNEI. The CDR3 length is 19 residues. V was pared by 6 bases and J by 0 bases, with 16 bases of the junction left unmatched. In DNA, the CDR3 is TGTGCCAGCAGGGCATCGGGTCTAGCGGGGGGAAGCAGCTCCTACGAGCAGTACTTC. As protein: CASRASGLAGGSSSYEQYF.

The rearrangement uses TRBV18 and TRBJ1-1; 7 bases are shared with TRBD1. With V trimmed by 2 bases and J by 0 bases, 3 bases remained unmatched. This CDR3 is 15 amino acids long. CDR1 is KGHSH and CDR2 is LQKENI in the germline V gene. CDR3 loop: CASSPEGALNTEAFF. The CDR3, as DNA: TGTGCCAGCTCACCAGAGGGGGCTTTGAACACTGAAGCTTTCTTT. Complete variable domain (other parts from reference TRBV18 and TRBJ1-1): NAGVMQNPRHLVRRRGQEARLRCSPMKGHSHVYWYRQLPEEGLKFMVYLQKENIIDESGMPKERFSAEFPKEGPSILRIQQVVRGDSAAYFCASSPEGALNTEAFFGQGTRLTVV.

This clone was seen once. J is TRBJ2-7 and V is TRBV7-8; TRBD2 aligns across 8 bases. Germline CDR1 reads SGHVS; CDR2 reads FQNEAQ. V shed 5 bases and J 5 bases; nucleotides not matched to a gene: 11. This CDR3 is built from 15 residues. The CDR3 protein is CASSEPGLGVHEQYF. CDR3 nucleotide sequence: TGTGCCAGCAGCGAACCGGGACTAGGAGTGCACGAGCAGTACTTC.

This CDR3 reads CASSGLTGELFF. In DNA, the CDR3 is TGTGCCAGCAGCGGACTAACCGGGGAGCTGTTTTTT. This rearrangement joins TRBV7-2 to TRBJ2-2, with D tentatively TRBD2 (6 bases). Germline V gene lookup returns CDR1 SGHTA and CDR2 FQGNSA. V lost 5 bases and J 5 bases, leaving 6 bases between the germline ends. The length of the CDR3 is 12 residues.

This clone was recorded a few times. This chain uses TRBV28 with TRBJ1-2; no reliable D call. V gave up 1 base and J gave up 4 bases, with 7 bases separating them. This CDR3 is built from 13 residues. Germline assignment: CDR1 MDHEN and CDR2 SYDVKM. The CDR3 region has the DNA TGTGCCAGCAGTTTATCGGACCGCTATGGCTACACCTTC. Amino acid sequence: CASSLSDRYGYTF.

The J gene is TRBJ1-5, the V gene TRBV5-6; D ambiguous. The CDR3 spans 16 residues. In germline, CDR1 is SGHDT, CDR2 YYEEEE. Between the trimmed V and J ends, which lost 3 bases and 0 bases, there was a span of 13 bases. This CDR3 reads CASSSGRSYSNQPQHF. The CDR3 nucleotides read TGTGCCAGCAGCTCCGGGCGGAGCTATAGCAATCAGCCCCAGCATTTT.

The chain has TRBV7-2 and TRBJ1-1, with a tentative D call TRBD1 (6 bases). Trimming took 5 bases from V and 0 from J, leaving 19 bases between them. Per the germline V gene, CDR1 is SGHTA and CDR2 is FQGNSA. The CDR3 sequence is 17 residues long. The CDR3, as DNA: TGTGCCAGCAGCCCGAAGGGGGGCCCTTCAATGAACACTGAAGCTTTCTTT. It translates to CASSPKGGPSMNTEAFF. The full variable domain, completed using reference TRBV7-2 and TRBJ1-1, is GAGVSQSPSNKVTEKGKDVELRCDPISGHTALYWYRQSLGQGLEFLIYFQGNSAPDKSGLPSDRFSAERTGGSVSTLTIQRTQQEDSAVYLCASSPKGGPSMNTEAFFGQGTRLTVV.

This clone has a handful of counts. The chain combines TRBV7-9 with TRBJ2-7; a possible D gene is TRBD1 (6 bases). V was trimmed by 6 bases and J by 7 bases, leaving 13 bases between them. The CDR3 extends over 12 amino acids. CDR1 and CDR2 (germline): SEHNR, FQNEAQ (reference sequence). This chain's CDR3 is CASSLQGEEQYF. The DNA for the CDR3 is TGTGCCAGCAGTTTACAGGGAGAGGAGCAGTACTTC.

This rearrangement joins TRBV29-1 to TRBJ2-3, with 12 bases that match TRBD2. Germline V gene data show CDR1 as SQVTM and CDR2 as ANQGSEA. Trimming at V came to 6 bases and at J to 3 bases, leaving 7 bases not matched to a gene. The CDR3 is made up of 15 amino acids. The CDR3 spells CSVDGTSGLTDTQYF. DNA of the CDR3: TGCAGCGTCGATGGGACTAGCGGGTTGACAGATACGCAGTATTTT.

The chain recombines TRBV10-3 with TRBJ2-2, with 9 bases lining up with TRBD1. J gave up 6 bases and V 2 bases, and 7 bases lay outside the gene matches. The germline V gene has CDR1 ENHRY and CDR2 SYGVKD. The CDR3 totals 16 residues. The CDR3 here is CAISEGGQGGAGELFF. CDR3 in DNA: TGTGCCATCAGTGAGGGGGGACAGGGTGGCGCCGGGGAGCTGTTTTTT.

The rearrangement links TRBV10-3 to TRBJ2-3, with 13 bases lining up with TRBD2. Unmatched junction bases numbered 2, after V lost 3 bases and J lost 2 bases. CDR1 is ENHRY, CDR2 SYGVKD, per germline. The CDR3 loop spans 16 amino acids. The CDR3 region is CAISDGLAGVTDTQYF. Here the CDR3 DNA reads TGTGCCATCAGTGATGGACTAGCGGGGGTCACAGATACGCAGTATTTT.

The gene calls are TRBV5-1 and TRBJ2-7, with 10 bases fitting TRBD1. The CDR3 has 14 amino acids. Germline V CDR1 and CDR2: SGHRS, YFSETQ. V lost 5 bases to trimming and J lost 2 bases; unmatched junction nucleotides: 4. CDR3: CASRTGTGAYEQYF. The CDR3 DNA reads TGCGCCAGCAGAACAGGGACAGGGGCCTACGAGCAGTACTTC.

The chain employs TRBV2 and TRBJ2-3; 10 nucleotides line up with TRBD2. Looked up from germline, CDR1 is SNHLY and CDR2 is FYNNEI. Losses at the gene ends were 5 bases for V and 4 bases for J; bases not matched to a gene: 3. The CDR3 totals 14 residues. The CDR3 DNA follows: TGTGCCAGCAGTTTCAGCGGGGGGGCAGATACGCAGTATTTT. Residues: CASSFSGGADTQYF.

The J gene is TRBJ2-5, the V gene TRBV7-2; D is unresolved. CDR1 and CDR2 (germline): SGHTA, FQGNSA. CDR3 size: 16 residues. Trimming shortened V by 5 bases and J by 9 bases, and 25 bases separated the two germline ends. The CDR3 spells CASSLTQTSFQDPQYF. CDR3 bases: TGTGCCAGCAGCCTTACACAGACGAGCTTTCAGGATCCCCAGTACTTC.

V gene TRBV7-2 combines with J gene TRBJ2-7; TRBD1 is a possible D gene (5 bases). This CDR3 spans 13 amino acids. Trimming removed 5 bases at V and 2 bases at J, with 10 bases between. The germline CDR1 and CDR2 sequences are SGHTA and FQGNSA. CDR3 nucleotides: TGTGCCAGCAGCACTCGACAGACCTACGAGCAGTACTTC. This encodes CASSTRQTYEQYF.

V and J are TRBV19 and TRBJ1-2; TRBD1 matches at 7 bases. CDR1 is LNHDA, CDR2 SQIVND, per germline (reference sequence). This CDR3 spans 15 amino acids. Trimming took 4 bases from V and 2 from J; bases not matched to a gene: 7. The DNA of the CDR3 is TGTGCCAGTAGTAGGAGGGGGCAGGGCAACTATGGCTACACCTTC. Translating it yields CASSRRGQGNYGYTF.